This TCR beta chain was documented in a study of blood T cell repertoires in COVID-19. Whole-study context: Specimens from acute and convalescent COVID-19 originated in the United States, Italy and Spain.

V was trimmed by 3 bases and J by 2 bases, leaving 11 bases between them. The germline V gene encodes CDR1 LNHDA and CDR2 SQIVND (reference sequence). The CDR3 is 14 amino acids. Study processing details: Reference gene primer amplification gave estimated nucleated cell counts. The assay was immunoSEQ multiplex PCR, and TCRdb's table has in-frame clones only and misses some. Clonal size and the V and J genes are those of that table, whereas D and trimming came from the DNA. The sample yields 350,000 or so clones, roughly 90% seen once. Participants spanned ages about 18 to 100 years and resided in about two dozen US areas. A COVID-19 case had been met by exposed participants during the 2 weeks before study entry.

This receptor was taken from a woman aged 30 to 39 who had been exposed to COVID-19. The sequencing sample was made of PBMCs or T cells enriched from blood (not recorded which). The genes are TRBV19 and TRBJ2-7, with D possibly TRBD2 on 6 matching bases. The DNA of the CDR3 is TGTGCCAGTAGTATGACGGGACTCGCCTACGAGCAGTACTTC. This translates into CASSMTGLAYEQYF. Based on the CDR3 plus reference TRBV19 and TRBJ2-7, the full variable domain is DGGITQSPKYLFRKEGQNVTLSCEQNLNHDAMYWYRQDPGQGLRLIYYSQIVNDFQKGDIAEGYSVSREKKESFPLTVTSAQKNPTAFYLCASSMTGLAYEQYFGPGTRLTVT.